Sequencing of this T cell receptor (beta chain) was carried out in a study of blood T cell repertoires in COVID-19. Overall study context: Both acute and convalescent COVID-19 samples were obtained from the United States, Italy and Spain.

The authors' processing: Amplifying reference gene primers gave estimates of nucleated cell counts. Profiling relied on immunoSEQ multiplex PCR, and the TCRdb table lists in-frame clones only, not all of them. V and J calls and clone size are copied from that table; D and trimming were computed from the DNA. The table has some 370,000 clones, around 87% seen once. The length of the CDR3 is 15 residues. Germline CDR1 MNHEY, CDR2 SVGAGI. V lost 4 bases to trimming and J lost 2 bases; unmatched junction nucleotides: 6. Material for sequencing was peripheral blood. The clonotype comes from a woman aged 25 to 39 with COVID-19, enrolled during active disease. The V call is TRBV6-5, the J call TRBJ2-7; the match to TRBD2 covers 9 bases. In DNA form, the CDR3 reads TGTGCCAGCAGTTTAAGCGGGAGGCTAGCCTACGAGCAGTACTTC. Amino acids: CASSLSGRLAYEQYF.